Included here is one T cell receptor (beta chain) sequence, with context. The data stem from a study of blood T cell repertoires in COVID-19. Self-reported history from a screening survey and questionnaire set each donor's cohort. Trimming cost V 5 bases and J 3 bases, with 14 bases left between them. Looked up from germline, CDR1 is LNHDA and CDR2 is SQIVND (reference sequence). The CDR3 is 14 amino acids. The table came from immunoSEQ multiplex PCR; TCRdb's copy has only in-frame clones and leaves some out. The table shows about 250,000 clones, with 70% to 90% occurring only once. The V call is TRBV19, the J call TRBJ2-7, with TRBD1 as a possible D gene (6 bases). The sequenced material came from PBMCs or T cells enriched from blood (not recorded which). The TCR was taken from a woman in her thirties who had recovered from COVID-19. The CDR3 DNA is TGTGCCAGTAGTCCTAGGCAGGGGATCTACGAGCAGTACTTC. Its protein is CASSPRQGIYEQYF. Complete variable domain (other parts from reference TRBV19 and TRBJ2-7): DGGITQSPKYLFRKEGQNVTLSCEQNLNHDAMYWYRQDPGQGLRLIYYSQIVNDFQKGDIAEGYSVSREKKESFPLTVTSAQKNPTAFYLCASSPRQGIYEQYFGPGTRLTVT.